The clone carrying this T cell receptor (beta chain) was recorded a few times. Its antigen is currently unknown. The sample comes from a study of siplizumab effects on memory and regulatory T cells. The mixed lymphocyte reaction cells were cocultured at 37°C for less than seven days. After removal of 0 bases from V and 4 bases from J, the junction contained 3 bases not matched to a gene. The CDR3 extends over 15 amino acids. CDR1 is MGHRA, CDR2 YSYEKL, per germline. Findings and limits, study-wide: Greater diversity than memory cells seemed evident in naive T cells, which also appeared to be major alloresponse contributors. Mappable CD4+ clones that were alloreactive averaged roughly 66% Treg-derived with siplizumab versus roughly 25% in controls. A significant reduction in alloreactive sequences traceable to unstimulated CD4+ memory cells was produced by siplizumab.

Assays covered roughly 9.8 x 10^4 TCR templates per sample. Sequencing used immunoSEQ multiplex PCR; TCRdb keeps in-frame clones, though not all of them. The repertoire holds fewer than 8,000 clones, with about a third as singletons. This clonotype was sampled from a human donor in good health; the cells came from an allogeneic mixed lymphocyte reaction. The chain employs TRBV4-1 and TRBJ2-3, with 8 bases aligning to TRBD2. What was sequenced was CFSE-low (dividing) CD8+ T cells sorted from an allogeneic mixed lymphocyte reaction. CDR3 sequence: CASSQERGGADTQYF. In nucleotides, the CDR3 is TGCGCCAGCAGCCAAGAACGGGGGGGGGCAGATACGCAGTATTTT.